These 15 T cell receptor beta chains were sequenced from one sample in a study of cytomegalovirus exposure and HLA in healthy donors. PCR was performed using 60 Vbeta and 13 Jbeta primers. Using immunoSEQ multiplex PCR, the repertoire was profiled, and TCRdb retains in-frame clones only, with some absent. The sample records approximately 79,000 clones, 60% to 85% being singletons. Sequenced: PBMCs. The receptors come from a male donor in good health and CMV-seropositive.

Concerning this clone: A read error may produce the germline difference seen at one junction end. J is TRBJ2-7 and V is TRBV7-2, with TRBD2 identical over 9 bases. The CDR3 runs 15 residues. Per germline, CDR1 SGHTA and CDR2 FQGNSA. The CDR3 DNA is TGTGCCAGCAACTTAGTACCAGCGGGGGGTAACGAGCAGTACTTC. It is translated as CASNLVPAGGNEQYF. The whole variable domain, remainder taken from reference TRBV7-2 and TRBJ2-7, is GAGVSQSPSNKVTEKGKDVELRCDPISGHTALYWYRQSLGQGLEFLIYFQGNSAPDKSGLPSDRFSAERTGGSVSTLTIQRTQQEDSAVYLCASNLVPAGGNEQYFGPGTRLTVT.

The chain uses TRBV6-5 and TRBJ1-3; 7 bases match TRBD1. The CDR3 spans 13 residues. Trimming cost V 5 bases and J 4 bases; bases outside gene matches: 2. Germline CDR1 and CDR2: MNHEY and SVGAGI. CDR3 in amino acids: CASSRDRGNTIYF. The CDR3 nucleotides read TGTGCCAGCAGTCGGGACAGAGGAAACACCATATATTTT.

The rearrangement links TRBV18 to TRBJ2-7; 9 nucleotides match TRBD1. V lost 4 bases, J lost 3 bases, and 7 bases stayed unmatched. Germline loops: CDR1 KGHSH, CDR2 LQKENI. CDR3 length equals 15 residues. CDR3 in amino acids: CASSQNPGQGYEQYF. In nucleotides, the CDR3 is TGTGCCAGCTCACAGAACCCGGGACAGGGCTACGAGCAGTACTTC. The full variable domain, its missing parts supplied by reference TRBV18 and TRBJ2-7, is NAGVMQNPRHLVRRRGQEARLRCSPMKGHSHVYWYRQLPEEGLKFMVYLQKENIIDESGMPKERFSAEFPKEGPSILRIQQVVRGDSAAYFCASSQNPGQGYEQYFGPGTRLTVT.

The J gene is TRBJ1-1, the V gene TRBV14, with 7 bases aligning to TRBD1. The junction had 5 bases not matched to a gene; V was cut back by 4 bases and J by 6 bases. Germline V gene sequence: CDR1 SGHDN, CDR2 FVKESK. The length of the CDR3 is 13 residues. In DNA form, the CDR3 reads TGTGCCAGCAGCCTACAGGGGCGGGCTGAAGCTTTCTTT. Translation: CASSLQGRAEAFF. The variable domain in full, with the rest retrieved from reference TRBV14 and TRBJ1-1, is EAGVTQFPSHSVIEKGQTVTLRCDPISGHDNLYWYRRVMGKEIKFLLHFVKESKQDESGMPNNRFLAERTGGTYSTLKVQPAELEDSGVYFCASSLQGRAEAFFGQGTRLTVV.

This chain's CDR3 is CSARGEGDEQYF. CDR3 DNA: TGCAGCGCACGGGGGGAGGGCGACGAGCAGTACTTC. The rearrangement uses TRBV29-1 and TRBJ2-7, with 7 bases that match TRBD2. CDR3 size: 12 residues. CDR1 SQVTM and CDR2 ANQGSEA come from the germline V gene. The V gene end was trimmed by 7 bases and the J gene end by 5 bases; junction bases not matched to a gene: 8.

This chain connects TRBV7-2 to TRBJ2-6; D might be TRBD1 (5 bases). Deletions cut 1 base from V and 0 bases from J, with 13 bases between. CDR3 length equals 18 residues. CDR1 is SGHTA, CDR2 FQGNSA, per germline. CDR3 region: CASSLVRVTVSGANVLTF. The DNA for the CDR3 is TGTGCCAGCAGCTTAGTCCGGGTGACAGTCTCTGGGGCCAACGTCCTGACTTTC.

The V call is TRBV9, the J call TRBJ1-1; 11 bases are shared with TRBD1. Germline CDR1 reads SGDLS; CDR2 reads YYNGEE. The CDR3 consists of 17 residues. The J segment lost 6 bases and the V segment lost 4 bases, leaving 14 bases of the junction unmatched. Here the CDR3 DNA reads TGTGCCAGCAGCTCACTGGGACAGGGGGTGGGGCTGGCTGAAGCTTTCTTT. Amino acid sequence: CASSSLGQGVGLAEAFF.

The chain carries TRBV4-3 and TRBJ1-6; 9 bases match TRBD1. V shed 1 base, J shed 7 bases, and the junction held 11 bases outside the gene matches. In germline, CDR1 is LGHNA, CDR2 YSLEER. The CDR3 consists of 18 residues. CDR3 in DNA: TGCGCCAGCAGCCAAGCCCCGGGACAGGGCTCTTGGAATTCACCCCTCCACTTT. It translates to CASSQAPGQGSWNSPLHF.

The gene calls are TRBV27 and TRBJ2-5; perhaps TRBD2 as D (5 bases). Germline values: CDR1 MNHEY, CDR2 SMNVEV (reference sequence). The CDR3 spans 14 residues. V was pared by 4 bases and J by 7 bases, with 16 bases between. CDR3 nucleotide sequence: TGTGCCAGCAGTTCGGTCGAGGCCCGGGGGACCCAGTACTTC. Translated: CASSSVEARGTQYF.

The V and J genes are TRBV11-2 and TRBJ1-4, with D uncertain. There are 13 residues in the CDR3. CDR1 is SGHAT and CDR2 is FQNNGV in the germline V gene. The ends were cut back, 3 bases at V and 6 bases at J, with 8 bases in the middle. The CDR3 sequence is CASSFSTDEKLFF. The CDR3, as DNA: TGTGCCAGCAGCTTTAGTACAGATGAAAAACTGTTTTTT.

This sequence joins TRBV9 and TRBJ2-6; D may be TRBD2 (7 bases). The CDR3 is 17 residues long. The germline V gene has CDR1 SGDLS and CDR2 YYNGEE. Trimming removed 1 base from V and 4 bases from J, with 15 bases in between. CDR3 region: CASSVFVAGAGANVLTF. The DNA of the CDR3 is TGTGCCAGCAGCGTATTTGTTGCGGGGGCGGGGGCCAACGTCCTGACTTTC.

CDR3 nucleotide sequence: TGTGCCAGCTCACCCTACGTAGCGGGTGACTCCTACGAGCAGTACTTC. It codes for CASSPYVAGDSYEQYF. The chain links TRBV18 to TRBJ2-7, with 7 bases lining up with TRBD2. The junction had 8 bases not matched to a gene; V was cut back by 3 bases and J by 0 bases. Germline V CDR1 and CDR2: KGHSH, LQKENI. This CDR3 is built from 16 residues.

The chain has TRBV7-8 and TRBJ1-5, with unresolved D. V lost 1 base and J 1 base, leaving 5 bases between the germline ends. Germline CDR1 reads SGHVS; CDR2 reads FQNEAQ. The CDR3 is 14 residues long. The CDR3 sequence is CASSLVQSNQPQHF. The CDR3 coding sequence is TGTGCCAGCAGCTTAGTCCAGAGCAATCAGCCCCAGCATTTT.

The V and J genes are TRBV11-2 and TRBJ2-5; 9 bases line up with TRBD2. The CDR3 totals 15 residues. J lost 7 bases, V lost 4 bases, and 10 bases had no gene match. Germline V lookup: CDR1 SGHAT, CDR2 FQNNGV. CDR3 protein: CASSSLAGERWTQYF. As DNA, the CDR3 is TGTGCCAGCAGCTCCTTAGCGGGGGAGCGTTGGACCCAGTACTTC.

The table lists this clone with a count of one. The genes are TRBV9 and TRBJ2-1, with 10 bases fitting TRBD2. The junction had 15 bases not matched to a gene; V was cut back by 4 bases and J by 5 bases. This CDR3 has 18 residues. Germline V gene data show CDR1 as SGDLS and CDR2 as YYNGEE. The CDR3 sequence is CASSSRPSGSFINNEQFF. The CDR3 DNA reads TGTGCCAGCAGCTCGAGGCCTAGCGGGAGTTTTATTAACAATGAGCAGTTCTTC. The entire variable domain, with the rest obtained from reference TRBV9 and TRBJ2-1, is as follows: DSGVTQTPKHLITATGQRVTLRCSPRSGDLSVYWYQQSLDQGLQFLIQYYNGEERAKGNILERFSAQQFPDLHSELNLSSLELGDSALYFCASSSRPSGSFINNEQFFGPGTRLTVL.